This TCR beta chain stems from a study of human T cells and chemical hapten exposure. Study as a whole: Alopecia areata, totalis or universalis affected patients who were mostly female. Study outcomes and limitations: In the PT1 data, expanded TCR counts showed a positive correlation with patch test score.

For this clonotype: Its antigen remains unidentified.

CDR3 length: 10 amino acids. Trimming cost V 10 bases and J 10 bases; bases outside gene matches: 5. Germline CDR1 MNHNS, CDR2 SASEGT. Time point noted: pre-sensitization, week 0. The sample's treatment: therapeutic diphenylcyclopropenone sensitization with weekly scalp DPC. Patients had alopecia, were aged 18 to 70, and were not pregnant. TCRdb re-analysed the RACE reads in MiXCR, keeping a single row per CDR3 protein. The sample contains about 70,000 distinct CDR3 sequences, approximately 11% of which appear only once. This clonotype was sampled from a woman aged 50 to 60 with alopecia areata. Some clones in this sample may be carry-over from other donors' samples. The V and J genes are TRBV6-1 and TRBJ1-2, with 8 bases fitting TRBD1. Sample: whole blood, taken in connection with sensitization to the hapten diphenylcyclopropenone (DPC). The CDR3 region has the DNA TGTGCCATTGGACAGGGAGCCTACACCTTC. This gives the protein CAIGQGAYTF.